This TCR beta chain was found in a study of OX40 agonist ivuxolimab in advanced cancers. Study information: The dose of intravenous ivuxolimab that patients received every 2 weeks ranged from 0.01 to 10 mg/kg. Patients with hepatocellular carcinoma, melanoma, renal cell or head and neck cancer made up the dose-escalation patients. Study conclusions and caveats: Average numbers of expanded clones were greater in CD8+ T cells than in CD4+.

Blood samples were obtained at baseline, cycle 4 day 1, and cycle 7 day 1. As to this clone: The antigen is undetermined.

TCRdb keeps only in-frame clones here, not all; method: immunoSEQ multiplex PCR. This table has more than 25,000 clones, approximately 91% appearing once. The sequence was obtained from an adult with an advanced solid tumor such as melanoma, head and neck, liver or kidney cancer. The sample here was CD4+ or CD8+ T cells sorted from blood, taken in a trial of the OX40 agonist ivuxolimab.

CDR3 residues: CATSTRDSNSYEQYF. In nucleotides, the CDR3 is TGTGCCACCAGCACCCGGGACTCTAACTCCTACGAGCAGTACTTC. V gene TRBV15 combines with J gene TRBJ2-7; a weak D match, TRBD2 (6 bases). The germline V gene has CDR1 LNHNV and CDR2 YYDKDF (reference sequence). Trimming removed 4 bases from V and 0 bases from J, with 13 bases in between. The CDR3 has 15 residues. Full variable domain (rest looked up from reference TRBV15 and TRBJ2-7): DAMVIQNPRYQVTQFGKPVTLSCSQTLNHNVMYWYQQKSSQAPKLLFHYYDKDFNNEADTPDNFQSRRPNTSFCFLDIRSPGLGDTAMYLCATSTRDSNSYEQYFGPGTRLTVT.